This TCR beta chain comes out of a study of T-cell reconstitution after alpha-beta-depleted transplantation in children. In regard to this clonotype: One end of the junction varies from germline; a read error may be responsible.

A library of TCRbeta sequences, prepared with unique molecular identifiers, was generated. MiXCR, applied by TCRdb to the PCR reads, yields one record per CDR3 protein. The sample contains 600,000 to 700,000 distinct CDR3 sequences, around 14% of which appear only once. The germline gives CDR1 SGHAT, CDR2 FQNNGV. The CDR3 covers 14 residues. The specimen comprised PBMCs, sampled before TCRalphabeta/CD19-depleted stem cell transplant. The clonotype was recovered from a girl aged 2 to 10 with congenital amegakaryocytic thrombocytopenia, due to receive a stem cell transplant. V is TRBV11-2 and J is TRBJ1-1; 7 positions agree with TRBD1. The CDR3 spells CPSSLGQESTEAFF. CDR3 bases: TGTCCCAGCAGCTTAGGACAGGAAAGCACTGAAGCTTTCTTT.